One and the same sample provided the 6 T cell receptor beta chains below, sequenced in a study of technical replicates of blood from several donors. Only in-frame clones appear in the TCRdb table, and some are missing; sequencing was by immunoSEQ multiplex PCR. Of under 85,000 clones listed, under 98% are singletons. Sequenced sample: T cells isolated from PBMCs. Receptors originate from a human donor in good health.

This chain uses TRBV5-8 with TRBJ2-1; TRBD2 matches 7 bases. V gave up 6 bases and J gave up 0 bases; unmatched junction bases: 9. The CDR3 is 16 residues long. Germline values: CDR1 SGHTS, CDR2 YDEGEE. CDR3 loop: CASTRRGRSSYNEQFF. The CDR3 nucleotides are TGTGCCAGCACCCGACGCGGGAGATCCTCCTACAATGAGCAGTTCTTC.

The chain joins TRBV4-1 to TRBJ2-7, with D maybe TRBD1 (5 bases). The V gene's germline CDR1 is MGHRA and CDR2 YSYEKL. V lost 4 bases and J lost 2, with 15 bases in between. The CDR3 is 15 amino acids. Here the CDR3 DNA reads TGCGCCAGCAGCCGATCGACAGACCGACCCTACGAGCAGTACTTC. The encoded protein is CASSRSTDRPYEQYF.

The chain has TRBV2 and TRBJ1-3; tentative D call: TRBD1 (5 bases). Germline values: CDR1 SNHLY, CDR2 FYNNEI. V lost 8 bases, J lost 6 bases, and 14 bases lay in between. CDR3 length: 13 amino acids. The CDR3 is CASQNGGTNTIYF. The CDR3 region has the DNA TGTGCCAGCCAAAACGGGGGGACAAACACCATATATTTT. The complete variable domain, with remaining parts taken from reference TRBV2 and TRBJ1-3, reads EPEVTQTPSHQVTQMGQEVILRCVPISNHLYFYWYRQILGQKVEFLVSFYNNEISEKSEIFDDQFSVERPDGSNFTLKIRSTKLEDSAMYFCASQNGGTNTIYFGEGSWLTVV.

CDR3 residues: CASSQDLGGKREKLFF. The CDR3 bases are TGTGCCAGCAGCCAAGATCTGGGGGGAAAGCGAGAAAAACTGTTTTTT. The rearrangement joins TRBV14 to TRBJ1-4, with D possibly being TRBD1 (5 bases). Germline lookup yields CDR1 SGHDN and CDR2 FVKESK. Between the trimmed V and J ends, which lost 0 bases and 8 bases, there was a span of 16 bases. The CDR3 sequence is 16 residues long.

The rearrangement links TRBV11-2 to TRBJ2-5, with TRBD2 as a possible D gene (5 bases). Trimming removed 3 bases at V and 5 bases at J, with 10 bases between. The CDR3 is made up of 13 amino acids. Germline V gene sequence: CDR1 SGHAT, CDR2 FQNNGV. Here the CDR3 DNA reads TGTGCCAGCAGCTTCTACTCGGGGGAGACCCAGTACTTC. Protein sequence: CASSFYSGETQYF.

V is TRBV4-1 and J is TRBJ2-7, with 9 bases fitting TRBD2. Germline-derived CDR1 and CDR2 are MGHRA and YSYEKL. The CDR3 covers 16 residues. Trimming removed 4 bases from V and 2 bases from J; junction bases left unmatched: 9. The CDR3 nucleotides are TGCGCCAGCAGCCCCCAACCTAGCGGGATCACCTACGAGCAGTACTTC. Translation gives CASSPQPSGITYEQYF.